The rows below give T cell receptor beta chains drawn from one sample of a study of cytomegalovirus exposure and HLA in healthy donors. Produced via immunoSEQ multiplex PCR; TCRdb's table is partial and in-frame only. The sample yields about 130,000 clones, 77% seen once. Material for sequencing was PBMCs. The receptors shown here come from a male donor in good health and CMV-seropositive. Each CDR3 is given without its conserved first and last residue. Fields, in order: V gene, D gene, J gene, CDR3 protein. The D gene is left open where the match is weak.

>TRBV5-1|TRBD1|TRBJ2-5
ASSLGTGGYQETQY
>TRBV28|NA|TRBJ2-1
ASSSQLVNEQF
>TRBV28|TRBD1|TRBJ2-7
ASTFSSGQGYEQY
>TRBV5-1|TRBD1|TRBJ2-7
ASRAGTVYEQY
>TRBV9|NA|TRBJ2-2
ASSVAGGEFTGELF
>TRBV13|TRBD2|TRBJ2-5
ASSQGLERETQY
>TRBV2|TRBD2|TRBJ2-5
ASSVGLAGAETQY
>TRBV7-3|TRBD2|TRBJ2-1
ASSPTASGRNEQF
>TRBV18|NA|TRBJ2-1
ASSPPSEAREQF
>TRBV6-4|NA|TRBJ2-6
ASSDGGANGLT
>TRBV7-9|TRBD1|TRBJ2-5
ASSSESGTGETQY
>TRBV4-1|NA|TRBJ1-2
ASSQLQGANYGYT
>TRBV5-6|TRBD1|TRBJ1-6
ASSLVPTGGLSPLH
>TRBV2|NA|TRBJ1-6
ASSRDSPLH
>TRBV5-4|NA|TRBJ2-7
ASSLDPAYEQY
>TRBV5-1|NA|TRBJ1-1
ASSLGQEAF
>TRBV6-5|NA|TRBJ1-2
ASSYREGLGGYT
>TRBV7-8|NA|TRBJ1-5
ASSSNTGWQPQH
>TRBV28|NA|TRBJ1-4
ASSLLHSEKLF
>TRBV2|NA|TRBJ2-4
ASSDDGGENIQY
>TRBV11-2|TRBD2|TRBJ2-4
ASSLVGGVAKNIQY
>TRBV28|NA|TRBJ1-2
ASSQGRKYGYT
>TRBV4-1|TRBD2|TRBJ2-7
ASSQHGGGNSYEQY
>TRBV19|TRBD1|TRBJ1-1
ARKQGAVGTEAF
>TRBV7-6|NA|TRBJ2-2
ASSSTQRWNTGELF
>TRBV10-3|NA|TRBJ1-5
AISGQATNQPQH
>TRBV4-1|NA|TRBJ2-7
ASSQDRFPGDEQY
>TRBV25-1|TRBD1|TRBJ2-7
ASSPGTGGYEQY
>TRBV5-4|TRBD1|TRBJ1-1
ASSLANRGGTEAF
>TRBV19|TRBD1|TRBJ1-1
ASRRGTGRTEAF
>TRBV5-5|TRBD1|TRBJ1-5
ASSEDRRYSNQPQH
>TRBV5-6|TRBD1|TRBJ1-1
ASSLFGTGNTEAF
>TRBV11-2|NA|TRBJ1-4
ASSLEGGANEKLF
>TRBV5-1|TRBD1|TRBJ2-6
ASRFEGTGSSGANVLT
>TRBV7-9|NA|TRBJ1-2
ASSKGQGGYGYT
>TRBV6-5|NA|TRBJ2-7
ASSLGQTYEQY
>TRBV28|NA|TRBJ1-2
AGGRGYGYT
>TRBV5-1|TRBD2|TRBJ2-1
ASRRRESSYNEQF
>TRBV6-1|TRBD1|TRBJ1-1
ASRRQGSNTEAF
>TRBV27|TRBD2|TRBJ2-5
ASSLLAEQETQY
>TRBV7-9|NA|TRBJ2-7
SSSRTTPYEQY
>TRBV28|TRBD2|TRBJ2-1
ASSSQREFKF
>TRBV15|NA|TRBJ1-1
ATSRDPQANTEAF
>TRBV27|NA|TRBJ2-7
ASSLSAKPYEQY
>TRBV15|NA|TRBJ2-5
ATSTRTVQETQY
>TRBV6-6|NA|NA
ASSYTDRSYEQY
>TRBV6-5|TRBD1|TRBJ1-2
ASGFGPGQGYGYT
>TRBV30|NA|TRBJ2-3
AWSPDWGTDTQY
>TRBV19|TRBD1|TRBJ1-6
ASSTRDSHNSPLH
>TRBV4-2|TRBD1|TRBJ1-5
ASSQRTGAEYNQPQH
>TRBV4-1|NA|TRBJ2-5
ASSQGSGDQETQY
>TRBV6-4|NA|TRBJ2-4
ASSDPSRKKLLFGKNSQY
>TRBV27|NA|TRBJ1-5
ASSPETKH